These T cell receptor beta chains were read from a single sample in a study of T cell responses to AZD1222 COVID-19 vaccine. The table came from immunoSEQ multiplex PCR; TCRdb's copy has only in-frame clones and leaves some out. The sample includes approximately 210,000 clones, about nine tenths of them seen just once. Sequenced here: peripheral blood, sampled 28 days after the second AZD1222 dose. The receptors shown here come from an adult who received the AZD1222 COVID-19 vaccine. Each CDR3 is given with its conserved first and last residue. The order of the fields is clone size, D gene, J gene, V gene, CDR3 protein, CDR3 DNA. The D gene is left open where the match is weak. Size tells how often a clone was seen (once, few, many) or the class of an expanded clone, and some rows leave it out.

.	.	TRBJ2-5	TRBV5-1	CASSYAGQETQYF	TGCGCCAGCAGCTACGCAGGCCAAGAGACCCAGTACTTC
.	TRBD1	TRBJ1-6	TRBV5-1	CASSWGTGRADSPLHF	TGCGCCAGCAGCTGGGGGACAGGACGGGCAGATTCACCCCTCCACTTT
.	TRBD1	TRBJ2-7	TRBV7-3	CASSLNPGQGEQYF	TGTGCCAGCAGCTTAAACCCCGGACAGGGGGAGCAGTACTTC
.	.	TRBJ2-7	TRBV11-3	CASSLTSLYEQYF	TGTGCCAGCAGCCTTACGTCGCTTTACGAGCAGTACTTC
.	TRBD1	TRBJ2-3	TRBV28	CASSPDRGRKDTQYF	TGTGCCAGCAGTCCGGACAGGGGGCGAAAGGATACGCAGTATTTT
.	TRBD2	TRBJ2-7	TRBV7-2	CASSYSGSDLSYEQYF	TGTGCCAGCAGCTATAGCGGGAGCGATCTCTCCTACGAGCAGTACTTC
.	.	TRBJ2-1	TRBV5-6	CASSPPTIRGYNEQFF	TGTGCCAGCAGCCCGCCCACAATACGGGGATACAATGAGCAGTTCTTC
.	TRBD2	TRBJ2-7	TRBV11-2	CASSLGASGSAYEQYF	TGTGCCAGCAGCTTAGGGGCTAGCGGGAGTGCGTACGAGCAGTACTTC
.	TRBD1	TRBJ2-7	TRBV7-2	CASSTRTGAYEQYF	TGTGCCAGCAGCACCCGGACAGGGGCCTACGAGCAGTACTTC
few	.	TRBJ2-5	TRBV18	CASSPGPGQETQYF	TGTGCCAGCTCACCAGGGCCAGGACAAGAGACCCAGTACTTC
few	TRBD1	TRBJ1-3	TRBV24-1	CATSETGTAGNTIYF	TGTGCCACCAGTGAAACCGGGACAGCAGGAAACACCATATATTTT
.	.	TRBJ2-1	TRBV12-5	CASGLSRNNEQFF	TGTGCTAGTGGTTTGTCCAGGAACAATGAGCAGTTCTTC
once	TRBD1	TRBJ1-3	TRBV9	CASSVSGAGGGINSYSGNTIYF	TGTGCCAGCAGCGTATCGGGGGCAGGGGGAGGGATAAACTCTTACTCTGGAAACACCATATATTTT
.	TRBD2	TRBJ2-2	TRBV7-6	CASSPTGGSNTGELFF	TGTGCCAGCAGCCCGACGGGGGGGTCGAACACCGGGGAGCTGTTTTTT
.	.	TRBJ2-7	TRBV3-1/TRBV3-2	CASSQAPKGGYEQYF	TGTGCCAGCAGCCAGGCACCTAAGGGGGGCTACGAGCAGTACTTC
.	.	TRBJ2-1	TRBV28	CASSHDPEGYNEQFF	TGTGCCAGCAGCCACGACCCCGAGGGATACAATGAGCAGTTCTTC
.	.	TRBJ2-5	TRBV15	CATSRAPGQETQYF	TGTGCCACCAGCAGAGCCCCCGGGCAAGAGACCCAGTACTTC
.	.	TRBJ2-2	TRBV6-2/TRBV6-3	CASSLTSYTGELFF	TGTGCCAGCAGTCTAACTAGCTATACCGGGGAGCTGTTTTTT
.	TRBD2	TRBJ2-7	TRBV3-1/TRBV3-2	CASNALAALSYEQYF	TGTGCCAGTAACGCACTAGCGGCACTCTCCTACGAGCAGTACTTC
.	.	TRBJ1-6	TRBV19	CASSIGNSPLHF	TGTGCCAGTAGTATAGGAAATTCACCCCTCCACTTT
.	.	TRBJ1-4	TRBV18	CASSPTSTNEKLFF	TGTGCCAGCTCACCTACGTCTACTAATGAAAAACTGTTTTTT
.	TRBD2	TRBJ2-1	TRBV12-5	CASGLPSGTSGMSSYNEQFF	TGTGCTAGTGGTTTGCCCTCCGGGACTAGCGGGATGAGCTCCTACAATGAGCAGTTCTTC
.	.	TRBJ2-2	TRBV9	CASSVETRGTGELFF	TGTGCCAGCAGCGTAGAGACTCGGGGCACCGGGGAGCTGTTTTTT
.	.	TRBJ1-2	TRBV3-1/TRBV3-2	CASSQDLTVAESF	TGTGCCAGCAGCCAAGATTTGACGGTGGCTGAATCCTTC
.	.	TRBJ2-7	TRBV2	CASREDGQGGNEQYF	TGTGCCAGCAGGGAGGACGGACAGGGAGGGAACGAGCAGTACTTC
.	.	TRBJ2-7	TRBV5-1	CASSLNGVEQYF	TGCGCCAGCAGCTTGAACGGGGTCGAGCAGTACTTC
.	TRBD1	TRBJ2-7	TRBV6-2/TRBV6-3	CASSYGTGFDYEQYF	TGTGCCAGCAGTTACGGGACAGGGTTCGACTACGAGCAGTACTTC
.	TRBD2	TRBJ2-1	TRBV9	CASSAAASGYNEQFF	TGTGCCAGCAGCGCGGCGGCTAGCGGTTACAATGAGCAGTTCTTC
.	.	TRBJ2-7	TRBV2	CASRGKGSEQYF	TGTGCCAGCAGGGGGAAAGGCTCGGAGCAGTACTTC
.	.	TRBJ2-5	TRBV15	CATSRDPPSAGVETQYF	TGTGCCACCAGCAGAGATCCGCCTAGCGCAGGGGTAGAGACCCAGTACTTC
.	TRBD1	TRBJ2-3	TRBV19	CASRRGPATTDTQYF	TGTGCCAGTAGGAGGGGGCCGGCTACCACAGATACGCAGTATTTT
.	.	TRBJ2-6	TRBV5-1	CASSLGDSGANVLTF	TGCGCCAGCAGCTTGGGGGACTCTGGGGCCAACGTCCTGACTTTC
many	TRBD2	TRBJ2-7	TRBV2	CASSGGKLAGANSYEQYF	TGTGCCAGCAGCGGGGGTAAGCTAGCGGGGGCAAACTCCTACGAGCAGTACTTC
.	TRBD1	TRBJ2-7	TRBV11-2	CASRPGQGLLEQYF	TGTGCCAGCCGACCGGGACAGGGACTTCTTGAGCAGTACTTC
.	TRBD1	TRBJ2-7	TRBV6-6	CASSYSTGQGAREQYF	TGTGCCAGCAGTTACTCGACAGGACAGGGGGCACGTGAGCAGTACTTC
.	.	TRBJ2-7	TRBV20-1	CSAILGYEQYF	TGCAGTGCTATCCTAGGCTACGAGCAGTACTTC
once	TRBD2	TRBJ2-2	TRBV7-2	CASSPFIAGNTGELFF	TGTGCCAGCAGCCCCTTTATAGCGGGCAACACCGGGGAGCTGTTTTTT